This T cell receptor beta chain was recorded in a study of neurological immune-mediated disorders (dated by TCRdb to the late 2010s). Regarding the research as a whole: The study compared peripheral blood TCR-beta repertoires of HTLV-I-associated myelopathy (HAM/TSP) patients, multiple sclerosis patients and healthy controls using UMI-based sequencing. Longitudinal samples, technical triplicates and paired sorted CD4+ and CD8+ T-cell subsets, alongside PBMC samples, were included among the approximately 98 TCR-beta libraries. The cohort was made up of 68 subjects, consisting of about 14 HAM/TSP patients, 34 multiple sclerosis patients and about 20 healthy controls. The paper's findings and limits, for the study overall: TCR clonal expansion was greatest in HAM/TSP patients and smallest in MS patients, who ranked below even healthy controls. Across subjects, expanded clones never shared an identical CDR3 amino acid sequence, which suggests that the TCR-beta repertoires in every group were private.

V lost 8 bases and J lost 6 bases; the stretch between them is 17 bases long. The CDR3 contains 14 residues, cysteine and phenylalanine counted. Only CDR3 DNA remains: 42 bases, in frame from the first base. In the germline V gene, CDR1 corresponds to MNHNS and CDR2 to SASEGT. Libraries from unsorted PBMCs were made from 2 million PBMCs kept in RNAlater at -80 degrees C until RNA extraction. PBMCs were separated from peripheral blood using Ficoll-Hypaque density gradient centrifugation and then cryopreserved in liquid nitrogen. This clonotype was recorded at least ten times. It has no known antigen specificity. No quality values exist for individual bases; no much larger clone is one base distant. cDNA was synthesized by template-switch 5'RACE using a primer carrying a 10-nucleotide random unique molecular identifier by which each TCR transcript was tagged. Each sequencing run produced over 160 million TCR-beta sequences covering 15-18 subjects. Total RNA was extracted with the RNeasy kit. The KAPA Real-time Library Amplification kit was used to amplify TCR-beta VDJ regions with primers for the TCR constant region and the 5'RACE anchor. A first PCR added sample indexes and Illumina adaptors, after which a second PCR increased the library yield. The roughly 650 bp TCR product was size-selected on a 2% E-gel SizeSelection system after Ampure bead purification. Before pooling, library quality was checked on a Bioanalyzer, concentration was measured with Qubit, and libraries were quantified with the Kapa Library Quantification kit. Libraries were sequenced paired-end 2 x 150 bp on an Illumina HiSeq 2500. To increase sequence diversity, about 23-32% phiX was spiked into each library pool. Per the original workflow: Quality-filtered reads were processed with the UMI-based MiGEC pipeline, which removed over 85% of raw TCR sequences during error correction. IMGT germline references were used for alignment of VDJ genes, and clonotypes were defined by a unique CDR3 amino acid sequence together with V-J genes. Clonal expansion, Shannon diversity and CDR3 relatedness were evaluated with VDJtools (CalcPairwiseDistances, ClusterSamples), while phylogenetic trees were built in CLCbio workbench. Using coefficient-of-variation modelling across technical triplicates, the study counted a clone as expanded if it had at least 8 unique UMIs. TCRdb reran the public reads through fastp at Q25 and MiXCR, keeping productive beta chains. Identical CDR3 proteins give one entry, which carries the most common genes and DNA. The V and J calls shown here were made by TCRdb, not taken from the authors' results. This sample lists 50,000 or so distinct CDR3 sequences; 10% to 13% were detected once. 21% of the sample is held by the ten biggest clonotypes.

Recombination joined TRBV6-1 with TRBJ1-5, with TRBD1 perhaps the D gene, on 6 matching bases. Material for sequencing was PBMCs. This receptor was obtained from a woman between 40 and 55 years old with HTLV-1-associated myelopathy (HAM/TSP). The base sequence is TGTGCCAGCCGCCCCGGGGGGGCGGCTCAGCCCCAGCATTTT. Its translation reads: CASRPGGAAQPQHF.